These T cell receptor beta chains were read from a single sample in a study of OX40 agonist ivuxolimab in advanced cancers. TCRdb's copy holds only in-frame clones and misses some; the assay was immunoSEQ multiplex PCR. The sample shows some 74,000 clones, 88% of them seen only once. The material was CD4+ or CD8+ T cells sorted from blood, obtained in a trial of the OX40 agonist ivuxolimab. The receptors here all came from an adult with an advanced solid tumor such as melanoma, head and neck, liver or kidney cancer. CDR3s include the opening cysteine and the closing phenylalanine or tryptophan. D genes are given only for firm matches. Rows may omit the clone size; those that give it use once, few, many or a size class.

CDR3 DNA: TGCGCCAGCAGCTTGGAAGGGCAGTGGCGGGGGTTAGAAGAGACCCAGTACTTC
CDR3 protein: CASSLEGQWRGLEETQYF
clone size: once
V gene: TRBV5-1
J gene: TRBJ2-5
D gene: TRBD2

CDR3 DNA: TGTGCCAGCAGCCGTGGAAACACCATATATTTT
CDR3 protein: CASSRGNTIYF
clone size: NA
V gene: TRBV27
J gene: TRBJ1-3
D gene: NA

CDR3 DNA: TGCGCCAGCAGTACGGCGGACCAAGAGACCCAGTACTTC
CDR3 protein: CASSTADQETQYF
clone size: few
V gene: TRBV5-1
J gene: TRBJ2-5
D gene: NA

CDR3 DNA: TGTGCCAGCAGCTCCCGGGGGGGTGACGCCTACGAGCAGTACTTC
CDR3 protein: CASSSRGGDAYEQYF
clone size: NA
V gene: TRBV5-5
J gene: TRBJ2-7
D gene: TRBD2

CDR3 DNA: TGTGCCAGCAGCGTTCAGGGTTCCTACGAGCAGTACTTC
CDR3 protein: CASSVQGSYEQYF
clone size: NA
V gene: TRBV7-2
J gene: TRBJ2-7
D gene: NA

CDR3 DNA: TGCGCCAGCAGCTTCTCCCCGGGGGCCTACAATGAGCAGTTCTTC
CDR3 protein: CASSFSPGAYNEQFF
clone size: NA
V gene: TRBV5-1
J gene: TRBJ2-1
D gene: NA

CDR3 DNA: TGTGCCAGCAGTTACTCGAGAGGAGACACTGAAGCTTTCTTT
CDR3 protein: CASSYSRGDTEAFF
clone size: NA
V gene: TRBV6-5
J gene: TRBJ1-1
D gene: NA

CDR3 DNA: TGTGCCAGCAGCTCCCGAGCGGACAGGGGGAATGGCTACACCTTC
CDR3 protein: CASSSRADRGNGYTF
clone size: many
V gene: TRBV9
J gene: TRBJ1-2
D gene: TRBD1

CDR3 DNA: TGTGCCAGCAGTGGCCGGGGCAGGACCGGGGAGCTGTTTTTT
CDR3 protein: CASSGRGRTGELFF
clone size: NA
V gene: TRBV6-6
J gene: TRBJ2-2
D gene: NA

CDR3 DNA: TGTGCCAGCAGGCCGACTAACCCTTCCTACGAGCAGTACTTC
CDR3 protein: CASRPTNPSYEQYF
clone size: NA
V gene: TRBV27
J gene: TRBJ2-7
D gene: NA

CDR3 DNA: TGCGCCAGCACCCACCCGGGACAAAATCAGCCCCAGCATTTT
CDR3 protein: CASTHPGQNQPQHF
clone size: NA
V gene: TRBV10-1
J gene: TRBJ1-5
D gene: NA

CDR3 DNA: TGTGCCAGCAGTTACTCCACGGGACAGGGAATTAATACGCAGTATTTT
CDR3 protein: CASSYSTGQGINTQYF
clone size: NA
V gene: TRBV6-5
J gene: TRBJ2-3
D gene: TRBD1

CDR3 DNA: TGTGCCAGCAGCCCGGGCACGGCGGGCACCGGGGAGCTGTTTTTT
CDR3 protein: CASSPGTAGTGELFF
clone size: NA
V gene: TRBV28
J gene: TRBJ2-2
D gene: NA

CDR3 DNA: TGTGCCAGCAGTTTTAAGGACAGGGGATTCGGTAACTATGGCTACACCTTC
CDR3 protein: CASSFKDRGFGNYGYTF
clone size: NA
V gene: TRBV28
J gene: TRBJ1-2
D gene: TRBD1

CDR3 DNA: TGCGCCAGCAGCTTCGTACAGCGGGAGGGCCTATGTGAGCAGTTCTTC
CDR3 protein: CASSFVQREGLCEQFF
clone size: NA
V gene: TRBV5-1
J gene: TRBJ2-1
D gene: TRBD2

CDR3 DNA: TGTGCTAGTGGTGACCCAGGGACCTCCACTGAAGCTTTCTTT
CDR3 protein: CASGDPGTSTEAFF
clone size: NA
V gene: TRBV12-5
J gene: TRBJ1-1
D gene: NA

CDR3 DNA: TGCGCCAGCAGCCCCGCCGAGCGGGAGGGGACGCAGTATTTT
CDR3 protein: CASSPAEREGTQYF
clone size: NA
V gene: TRBV5-1
J gene: TRBJ2-3
D gene: TRBD2

CDR3 DNA: TGTGCCAGCAGCCCAACCCCGGGAGGGCCCTCTTGGGAGCAGTTCTTC
CDR3 protein: CASSPTPGGPSWEQFF
clone size: NA
V gene: TRBV7-9
J gene: TRBJ2-1
D gene: TRBD2

CDR3 DNA: TGCGCCAGCAGCTTGGGGGACTTGCCCTACGAGCAGTACTTC
CDR3 protein: CASSLGDLPYEQYF
clone size: NA
V gene: TRBV5-1
J gene: TRBJ2-7
D gene: NA

CDR3 DNA: TGTGCCAGTAGTACCCGCCTGACCGGGGAGCTGTTTTTT
CDR3 protein: CASSTRLTGELFF
clone size: NA
V gene: TRBV19
J gene: TRBJ2-2
D gene: NA

CDR3 DNA: TGTGCCAGCAGTGAGATCGGGCAATATAACACCGGGGAGCTGTTTTTT
CDR3 protein: CASSEIGQYNTGELFF
clone size: NA
V gene: TRBV25-1
J gene: TRBJ2-2
D gene: NA

CDR3 DNA: TGTGCCAGCAGTTTTATTACCCCGCGGACAGGGTTTTTTGGTTCCTACGAGCAGTACTTC
CDR3 protein: CASSFITPRTGFFGSYEQYF
clone size: NA
V gene: TRBV28
J gene: TRBJ2-7
D gene: TRBD1

CDR3 DNA: TGTGCCAGCAGTCTGACCCCCTACGAGCAGTACTTC
CDR3 protein: CASSLTPYEQYF
clone size: NA
V gene: TRBV2
J gene: TRBJ2-7
D gene: NA

CDR3 DNA: TGTGCCAGCGGAAGATCTGGAAACACCATATATTTT
CDR3 protein: CASGRSGNTIYF
clone size: NA
V gene: TRBV5-6
J gene: TRBJ1-3
D gene: NA

CDR3 DNA: TGTGCCAGCAGTTTAAGGAGTTCGTACCAAGAGACCCAGTACTTC
CDR3 protein: CASSLRSSYQETQYF
clone size: NA
V gene: TRBV27
J gene: TRBJ2-5
D gene: NA

CDR3 DNA: TGTGCCAGCAGTGAAGAGGGGACTAGCGGGAGTAGGAGGACGCAGTATTTT
CDR3 protein: CASSEEGTSGSRRTQYF
clone size: few
V gene: TRBV6-1
J gene: TRBJ2-3
D gene: TRBD2

CDR3 DNA: TGTGCCTGGGGACAGGACTCCTACGAGCAGTACTTC
CDR3 protein: CAWGQDSYEQYF
clone size: NA
V gene: TRBV30
J gene: TRBJ2-7
D gene: TRBD1

CDR3 DNA: TGTGCCTGGAGTTTGGAGCGGGCCTCCTACAATGAGCAGTTCTTC
CDR3 protein: CAWSLERASYNEQFF
clone size: NA
V gene: TRBV30
J gene: TRBJ2-1
D gene: NA

CDR3 DNA: TGTGCCAGCAGCTCCACGGGCGGGAGCTCCTACGAGCAGTACTTC
CDR3 protein: CASSSTGGSSYEQYF
clone size: NA
V gene: TRBV7-2
J gene: TRBJ2-7
D gene: TRBD2

CDR3 DNA: TGTGCCAGCAGTCTTCTGGGTCAGCCCCAGCATTTT
CDR3 protein: CASSLLGQPQHF
clone size: NA
V gene: TRBV28
J gene: TRBJ1-5
D gene: NA

CDR3 DNA: TGTGCCAGCAGTTTCCCCCCCCGAGGAGAAGCTTTCTTT
CDR3 protein: CASSFPPRGEAFF
clone size: NA
V gene: TRBV27
J gene: TRBJ1-1
D gene: NA

CDR3 DNA: TGTGCCAGCAGCTTGGCGTACTTCGGGGGTTCTGGAAACACCATATATTTT
CDR3 protein: CASSLAYFGGSGNTIYF
clone size: NA
V gene: TRBV5-5
J gene: TRBJ1-3
D gene: NA

CDR3 DNA: TGTGCCAGCTCACCCGCCAGAAATCAGCCCCAGCATTTT
CDR3 protein: CASSPARNQPQHF
clone size: NA
V gene: TRBV18
J gene: TRBJ1-5
D gene: NA

CDR3 DNA: TGTGCCAGCAGCCAAGGGACTAGCGGGCCCTACGAGCAGTACTTC
CDR3 protein: CASSQGTSGPYEQYF
clone size: NA
V gene: TRBV7-2
J gene: TRBJ2-7
D gene: TRBD2

CDR3 DNA: TGTGCCAGCAGCTTCTCAGGGGGGACAGGCCTCTACGAGCAGTACTTC
CDR3 protein: CASSFSGGTGLYEQYF
clone size: NA
V gene: TRBV7-2
J gene: TRBJ2-7
D gene: TRBD1

CDR3 DNA: TGTGCCAGCAGCCAAGAGCAAACTTCCATGGGGACCCAGTACTTC
CDR3 protein: CASSQEQTSMGTQYF
clone size: NA
V gene: TRBV4-2
J gene: TRBJ2-5
D gene: NA

CDR3 DNA: TGTGCCACCATAACACCCCTTTTGGCTTTCTTT
CDR3 protein: CATITPLLAFF
clone size: once
V gene: TRBV6-5
J gene: TRBJ1-1
D gene: NA

CDR3 DNA: TGTGCCAGCAGCTCCAAATTAGGACAGGGGCTGAACACTGAAGCTTTCTTT
CDR3 protein: CASSSKLGQGLNTEAFF
clone size: NA
V gene: TRBV7-9
J gene: TRBJ1-1
D gene: TRBD1

CDR3 DNA: TGTGCCAGTAGTATAGAGAGTTTGGCAATTGCTCAGCCCCAGCATTTT
CDR3 protein: CASSIESLAIAQPQHF
clone size: NA
V gene: TRBV19
J gene: TRBJ1-5
D gene: NA

CDR3 DNA: TGCGCCAGCAGCTTGGGGGAGTACGAGCAGTACTTC
CDR3 protein: CASSLGEYEQYF
clone size: NA
V gene: TRBV5-1
J gene: TRBJ2-7
D gene: NA

CDR3 DNA: TGCGCCAGCAGCCAGACAAGTGGTCCAGGGGGCACTGAAGCTTTCTTT
CDR3 protein: CASSQTSGPGGTEAFF
clone size: once
V gene: TRBV4-3
J gene: TRBJ1-1
D gene: TRBD1

CDR3 DNA: TGTGCCAGTAGTATTGGAACCGGGGAGCTGTTTTTT
CDR3 protein: CASSIGTGELFF
clone size: NA
V gene: TRBV19
J gene: TRBJ2-2
D gene: NA

CDR3 DNA: TGTGCCAGCAGCCCATCGGGACAGCTCAACGAAGCTTTCTTT
CDR3 protein: CASSPSGQLNEAFF
clone size: NA
V gene: TRBV7-2
J gene: TRBJ1-1
D gene: TRBD1

CDR3 DNA: TGTGCCAGCAGCCAGCATATCGGGACGGGTAATGAAAAACTGTTTTTT
CDR3 protein: CASSQHIGTGNEKLFF
clone size: NA
V gene: TRBV14
J gene: TRBJ1-4
D gene: NA

CDR3 DNA: TGTGCCAGCTGGGGAGAGGTCGAAACAGATACGCAGTATTTT
CDR3 protein: CASWGEVETDTQYF
clone size: once
V gene: TRBV18
J gene: TRBJ2-3
D gene: NA

CDR3 DNA: TGTGCCAGCAGCTTAGAGGGCAGGTCGGGTGCTGAAGCTTTCTTT
CDR3 protein: CASSLEGRSGAEAFF
clone size: NA
V gene: TRBV7-2
J gene: TRBJ1-1
D gene: NA